This TCR beta chain was documented in a study of cytomegalovirus exposure and HLA in healthy donors. Study-level information: Falling in the Caucasian-associated ancestry cluster were about 82% of a few hundred genotyped donors.

Regarding this clone: Its antigen is unknown.

Whole-study results and caveats: Most of the TCR beta V segments (in an earlier analysis) were productive either about 87% or about 30% of the time.

60 Vbeta and 13 Jbeta primers were used in PCR. Authors' data handling: There were tens of millions of unique TCR beta chains by a later count, and some 12 million of them were shared. The data were produced by immunoSEQ multiplex PCR, yet TCRdb's version contains in-frame clones alone and is incomplete. The V and J calls and clone size were taken over from that table, and D and trimming were inferred from the DNA. The repertoire holds 120,000 or so clones, with under 20% as singletons. The TCR comes from a female donor in good health and CMV-seropositive. Specimen: PBMCs.

CDR3 sequence (DNA): TGTGCCAGCTCTTCAGGGGGTTTAAGTTTTGGCTACACCTTC. This codes for CASSSGGLSFGYTF. The chain joins TRBV2 to TRBJ1-2; 7 nucleotides match TRBD1. CDR3 length equals 14 residues. CDR1 and CDR2 (germline): SNHLY, FYNNEI. The ends lost 8 bases at V and 7 bases at J; junction bases unmatched: 13.